This TCR beta chain was identified during a study of blood T cell repertoires in COVID-19 (dated by TCRdb to about 2020). Describing the broader study: Collaborator samples came from the United States, Italy and Spain and covered acute and convalescent phases of COVID-19. The material from the prospective study consisted of cDNA or gDNA derived from T cells, B-cell-depleted T cells, or PBMCs. Deeply sampled blood TCRbeta repertoires from subjects exposed to, actively infected with, or recovered from COVID-19 were included in the dataset. A freely available public database, intended as a resource for researchers studying the immune response to SARS-CoV-2, is where the repertoires were released. Samples came from the ongoing ImmuneRACE study (first 160 participants) plus 1,254 subjects from 6 global collaborators. Sample metadata almost always included a de-identified subject ID, COVID-19 status, age in years and sex. Where available, HLA class I and class II types were obtained from metadata supplied by the sample provider rather than from assay-based typing. Here is what the overall study found, with its caveats: How much clinical and demographic metadata was included differed by source and by participant, and the metadata was provided uncurated.

TCRbeta CDR3 regions were amplified from genomic DNA by means of the immunoSEQ Assay, a bias-controlled multiplex PCR. Processing in the source paper ran as follows. Within the assay, amplification of reference gene primers was used to estimate how many nucleated cells each sample contained. To quantify the absolute abundance of each unique TCRbeta CDR3 rearrangement, sequence reads were collapsed and filtered. Productive Simpson clonality was computed per sample as the square root of Simpson's diversity index over productive rearrangements. TCRdb re-hosts the immuneACCESS table, in-frame sequences only. Its copies lack some clones; in the studies checked, an unresolved V gene accounts for under half of them, and the cause for the rest is not known. The V and J calls and the clone size are those of that table, but D and trimming were determined from the DNA. Across this sample there are under 300,000 clones, with roughly nine tenths seen only once. Of the sample, 5.5% to 8% falls within the top ten clones.

Whole blood was collected in K2EDTA tubes by collaborating institutions according to the institutions' own protocols. For TCRbeta analysis, collaborators shipped samples in one of three forms: frozen whole blood, isolated PBMCs, or DNA extracted from either of those sample types. The CDR3 holds 15 amino acids from the cysteine to the phenylalanine. The CDR3 DNA has 45 bases and is translated from base 1. V loses 3 bases at its end and J loses 0 bases; junction bases beyond the gene matches: 4. Sequences LNHDA (CDR1) and SQIVND (CDR2) are obtained from the germline V gene (reference sequence). Worth noting for this clone: Its antigen specificity is not known. Qualities for individual bases were not recorded, and no much larger clone is one base off.

The sequenced material came from peripheral blood. The chain is assembled from TRBV19 and TRBJ2-7; the central 8 bases match TRBD2. This sequence was found in a man between 60 and 70 years old with acute or convalescent COVID-19. The DNA sequence reads TGTGCCAGTAGTATCGGGACTAGTCTCTCCTACGAGCAGTACTTC. Protein translation: CASSIGTSLSYEQYF.